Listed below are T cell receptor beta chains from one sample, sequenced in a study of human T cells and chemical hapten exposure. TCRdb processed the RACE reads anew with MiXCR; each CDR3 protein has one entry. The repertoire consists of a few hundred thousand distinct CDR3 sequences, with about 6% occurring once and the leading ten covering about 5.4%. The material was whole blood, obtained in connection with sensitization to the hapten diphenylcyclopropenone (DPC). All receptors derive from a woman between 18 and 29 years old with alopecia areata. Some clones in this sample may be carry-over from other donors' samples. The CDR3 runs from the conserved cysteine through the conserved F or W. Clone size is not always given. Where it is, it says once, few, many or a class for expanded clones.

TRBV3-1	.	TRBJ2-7	CASSHRLAGAYEQYF
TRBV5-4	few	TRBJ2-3	CASSPEDYPTDTQYF
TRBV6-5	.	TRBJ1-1	CASTKTGFRTEAFF
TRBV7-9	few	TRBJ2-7	CASSDGAYEQYF
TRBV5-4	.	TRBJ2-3	CASSFSRLARTQYF
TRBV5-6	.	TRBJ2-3	CASSLMARSTDTQYF
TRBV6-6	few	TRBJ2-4	CASRRTLAKNIQYF
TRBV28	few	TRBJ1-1	CASSLSPEANTEAFF
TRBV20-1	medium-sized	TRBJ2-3	CSALASGGAETDTQYF
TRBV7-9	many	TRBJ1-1	CASRTGQNTEAFF
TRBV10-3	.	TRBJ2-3	CAISERQSTDTQYF
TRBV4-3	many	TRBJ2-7	CASSHLRKDEQYF
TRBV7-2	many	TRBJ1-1	CASSLDSFTEAFF
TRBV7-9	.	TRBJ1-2	CASSLGLTGYGYTF
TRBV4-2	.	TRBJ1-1	CASSQEGVQYSPEAFF
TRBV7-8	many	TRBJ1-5	CASSLDGGVQPQHF
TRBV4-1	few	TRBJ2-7	CASSQDDPDTYEQYF
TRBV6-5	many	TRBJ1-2	CASAFRQEFDYGYTF
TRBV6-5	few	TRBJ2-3	CASSKGRGGATDTQYF
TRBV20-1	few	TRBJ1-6	CSAGGQGNSPLHF
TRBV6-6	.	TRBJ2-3	CACTGETDTQYF
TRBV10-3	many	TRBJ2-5	CAIKSDREGETQYF
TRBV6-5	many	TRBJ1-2	CASSYGRVGYGYTF
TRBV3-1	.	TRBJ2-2	CASSPAWGTGELFF
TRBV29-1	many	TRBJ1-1	CSVKRQGNTEAFF
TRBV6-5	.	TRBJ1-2	CASRSPGTVYGYTF
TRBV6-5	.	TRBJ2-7	CASSYTTGSVEQYF
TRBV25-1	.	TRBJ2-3	CASSRLATDTQYF
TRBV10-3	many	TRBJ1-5	CAISESGGNQPQHF
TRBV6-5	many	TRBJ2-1	CASSYSLPQRGVISSYNEQFF
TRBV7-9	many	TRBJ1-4	CASSMSGTWNEKLFF
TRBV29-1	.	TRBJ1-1	CSVGHTEAFF
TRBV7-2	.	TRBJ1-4	CASSLTGAWDEKLFF
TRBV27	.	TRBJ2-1	CASSLTPPYNEQFF
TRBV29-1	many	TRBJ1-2	CSVEDQGIYGYTF
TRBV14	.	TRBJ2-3	CASRGGPTSTDTQYF
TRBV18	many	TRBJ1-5	CASSDRGQQPQHF
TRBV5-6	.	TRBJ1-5	CASSRLEDQPQHF
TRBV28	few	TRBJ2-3	CASRTGTSVHF
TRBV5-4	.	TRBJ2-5	CASSQGLAGGSGETQYF
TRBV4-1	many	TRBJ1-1	CASSITGQNTEAFF
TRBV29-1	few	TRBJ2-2	CSVGFVSGELFF
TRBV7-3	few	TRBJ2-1	CASSLAGPGDEQFF
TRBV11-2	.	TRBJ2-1	CASSFIRRAGPREQFF
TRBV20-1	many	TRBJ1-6	CSASGGGPLSDSNSPLHF
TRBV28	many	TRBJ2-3	CASIGGASDTQYF
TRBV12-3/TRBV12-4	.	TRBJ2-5	CASSYAGQSSQETQYF
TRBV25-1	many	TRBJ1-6	CASSGTGTGREAPLHF
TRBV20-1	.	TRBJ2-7	CSAPPAGSISYEQYF
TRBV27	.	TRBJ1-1	CASSFYTEAFF
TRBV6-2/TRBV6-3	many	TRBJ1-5	CASSPGEVGNQPQHF
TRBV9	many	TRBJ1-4	CASSYGQTLDEKLFF
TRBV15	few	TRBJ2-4	CATSRDRGGRDGPDIQYF
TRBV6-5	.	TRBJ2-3	CASSQLAGGADTQYF
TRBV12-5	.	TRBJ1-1	CASGLVGGRTEAFF
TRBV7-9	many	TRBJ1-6	CASTRATGIGWTSYNSPLHF
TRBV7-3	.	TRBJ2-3	CASSPVERDTQYF
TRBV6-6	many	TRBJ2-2	CASSSSGYTGELFF
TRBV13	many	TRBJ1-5	CASSYSDQPQHF